Following are 5 T cell receptor beta chains from one sample sequenced in a study of T-cell reconstitution after alpha-beta-depleted transplantation in children. Unique molecular identifiers were used to barcode this TCRbeta library. TCRdb processed the PCR reads anew with MiXCR; each CDR3 protein has one entry. The sample has almost 500,000 distinct CDR3 sequences; around an eighth are singletons. The sample was PBMCs from the stem cell graft donor, taken from the stem cell graft. The origin of the receptors is a human donor who donated a stem cell graft to a child with combined immunodeficiency.

The chain links TRBV20-1 to TRBJ2-3, with D unclear. Germline CDR1 reads DFQATT; CDR2 reads SNEGSKA (reference sequence). The CDR3 length is 17 residues. Between the trimmed V and J ends, which lost 1 base and 2 bases, there was a span of 19 bases. In nucleotides, the CDR3 is TGCAGTGCTAGAGTCGTAGGTAGCACCAAGTACACAGATACGCAGTATTTT. It is translated as CSARVVGSTKYTDTQYF.

This clonotype was recorded many times. V usage is TRBV9 and J usage is TRBJ2-4, with a tentative D call TRBD2 (6 bases). Germline V gives CDR1 SGDLS, CDR2 YYNGEE. Trimming stripped 4 bases from V and 6 bases from J, with 17 bases between. The CDR3 is 15 residues long. The CDR3, as DNA: TGTGCCAGCAGCTCCTCGCCTAGCGCTCTAAACATTCAGTACTTC. Amino acid sequence: CASSSSPSALNIQYF. The full variable domain, rest sourced from reference TRBV9 and TRBJ2-4, is DSGVTQTPKHLITATGQRVTLRCSPRSGDLSVYWYQQSLDQGLQFLIQYYNGEERAKGNILERFSAQQFPDLHSELNLSSLELGDSALYFCASSSSPSALNIQYFGAGTRLSVL.

J is TRBJ1-3 and V is TRBV12-3 or TRBV12-4; D gene ambiguous. The CDR3 extends over 15 amino acids. V was trimmed by 3 bases and J by 2 bases, leaving 11 bases between them. DNA for the CDR3: TGTGCCAGCAGTTTTGGTTGGGCTCCTGGAAACACCATATATTTT. Translation gives CASSFGWAPGNTIYF.

This clonotype occurred many times. The rearrangement uses TRBV19 and TRBJ2-1; tentative D call: TRBD2 (6 bases). The CDR3 spans 14 residues. V was trimmed by 3 bases and J by 9 bases, leaving 15 bases between them. The germline V gene has CDR1 LNHDA and CDR2 SQIVND (reference sequence). In nucleotides, the CDR3 is TGTGCCAGTAGTATTCGTACGGGAGATCTTGAGCAGTTCTTC. This gives the protein CASSIRTGDLEQFF.

The chain recombines TRBV4-3 with TRBJ1-5, with 10 bases fitting TRBD1. Unmatched junction bases numbered 6, after V lost 0 bases and J lost 7 bases. The CDR3 length is 16 residues. Per the germline V gene, CDR1 is LGHNA and CDR2 is YSLEER. This chain's CDR3 is CASSQDLGQGLQPQHF. CDR3 in DNA: TGCGCCAGCAGCCAAGATTTGGGACAGGGGCTCCAGCCCCAGCATTTT.